Given below is one T cell receptor (beta chain) in context. Assay used: immunoSEQ multiplex PCR; TCRdb lists only in-frame clones, some missing. The sample yields under 250,000 clones, 84% seen once. The data were taken from a study of blood T cell repertoires in COVID-19. The sequence was collected from a woman in her 40s who had recovered from COVID-19. The material sequenced was peripheral blood.

The CDR3 sequence: CASSLAGISSYNEQFF. Written as DNA, the CDR3 is TGTGCCAGCAGTTTGGCGGGGATAAGCTCCTACAATGAGCAGTTCTTC. The chain couples TRBV27 to TRBJ2-1, with TRBD2 as a possible D gene (6 bases). From germline, CDR1 is MNHEY and CDR2 SMNVEV (reference sequence). This CDR3 spans 16 amino acids. V shed 3 bases and J shed 0 bases, with 12 bases lying between them.